Listed below are T cell receptor beta chains from one sample, sequenced in a study of human T cells and chemical hapten exposure. MiXCR was run by TCRdb on the RACE reads, yielding one entry per CDR3 protein. Seen here are 300,000 to 400,000 distinct CDR3 sequences, around 7% observed once, and the top ten hold around 8.2%. The source material was whole blood, sampled in connection with sensitization to the hapten diphenylcyclopropenone (DPC). Receptors were obtained from a woman younger than 35 with alopecia areata. Some clones in this sample may be carry-over from other donors' samples. Both conserved end residues are part of each CDR3. Each record gives: J gene, V gene, CDR3 protein.

J gene: TRBJ2-7; V gene: TRBV6-5; CDR3 protein: CASSYSISYYEQYF
J gene: TRBJ1-6; V gene: TRBV6-2/TRBV6-3; CDR3 protein: CASIPSRAGDYNSPLHF
J gene: TRBJ2-3; V gene: TRBV7-2; CDR3 protein: CASSLAQGVGTDTQYF
J gene: TRBJ1-5; V gene: TRBV10-2; CDR3 protein: CASSESGVGGGNQPQHF
J gene: TRBJ2-3; V gene: TRBV6-5; CDR3 protein: CASSYQGHPTDTQYF
J gene: TRBJ1-5; V gene: TRBV7-6; CDR3 protein: CASSPDERGWSGNQPQHF
J gene: TRBJ2-2; V gene: TRBV3-1; CDR3 protein: CASSQGYTGELFF
J gene: TRBJ1-4; V gene: TRBV19; CDR3 protein: CASRYRGRGEKLFF
J gene: TRBJ2-3; V gene: TRBV6-2/TRBV6-3; CDR3 protein: CASSYKRGSTDTQYF
J gene: TRBJ1-1; V gene: TRBV12-3/TRBV12-4; CDR3 protein: CASSLGLGFGAEAFF
J gene: TRBJ2-3; V gene: TRBV13; CDR3 protein: CASSPLAGKTDTQYF
J gene: TRBJ2-3; V gene: TRBV6-2/TRBV6-3; CDR3 protein: CASSYRAGGDTQYF
J gene: TRBJ2-1; V gene: TRBV12-3/TRBV12-4; CDR3 protein: CASSPQGTNEQFF
J gene: TRBJ1-4; V gene: TRBV7-2; CDR3 protein: CASSQGGGTFEKLFF
J gene: TRBJ2-5; V gene: TRBV11-1; CDR3 protein: CASSLVSLHQETQYF
J gene: TRBJ2-6; V gene: TRBV7-9; CDR3 protein: CASFGLAGANVLTF
J gene: TRBJ2-7; V gene: TRBV29-1; CDR3 protein: CSVDDTGTGLEEQYF
J gene: TRBJ1-4; V gene: TRBV12-2; CDR3 protein: CASRLVNGKNEKLFF
J gene: TRBJ2-5; V gene: TRBV5-1; CDR3 protein: CASSLISPETQYF
J gene: TRBJ1-6; V gene: TRBV20-1; CDR3 protein: CSAHPAGVRSPLHF
J gene: TRBJ2-3; V gene: TRBV27; CDR3 protein: CASSTLRDTQYF
J gene: TRBJ2-7; V gene: TRBV5-1; CDR3 protein: CASSSDRGRSYEQYF
J gene: TRBJ2-2; V gene: TRBV5-6; CDR3 protein: CASSFGLAGMVFF
J gene: TRBJ2-7; V gene: TRBV4-1; CDR3 protein: CASSQDRTSGYEQYF
J gene: TRBJ2-5; V gene: TRBV4-1; CDR3 protein: CASSPDGYQETQYF
J gene: TRBJ1-2; V gene: TRBV12-3/TRBV12-4; CDR3 protein: CASKQSNYGYTF
J gene: TRBJ2-5; V gene: TRBV7-9; CDR3 protein: CASSPSGAYQETQYF
J gene: TRBJ1-6; V gene: TRBV28; CDR3 protein: CASSLGWTNSPLHF
J gene: TRBJ2-1; V gene: TRBV14; CDR3 protein: CASSQFKTGTRYNEQFF
J gene: TRBJ2-7; V gene: TRBV15; CDR3 protein: CATSRARDSYEQYF
J gene: TRBJ1-1; V gene: TRBV29-1; CDR3 protein: CSVRTDAEAFF
J gene: TRBJ2-7; V gene: TRBV11-1; CDR3 protein: CASSLAPEGSYEQYF
J gene: TRBJ1-5; V gene: TRBV6-2/TRBV6-3; CDR3 protein: CASSYPPPAQPQHF
J gene: TRBJ2-6; V gene: TRBV5-1; CDR3 protein: CASSLEQGGGTGANVLTF
J gene: TRBJ2-1; V gene: TRBV6-6; CDR3 protein: CASTSTSSYNEQFF
J gene: TRBJ2-5; V gene: TRBV7-2; CDR3 protein: CASTPGTRGQETQYF
J gene: TRBJ2-3; V gene: TRBV6-2/TRBV6-3; CDR3 protein: CASSWRVRLAGSTDTQYF
J gene: TRBJ2-1; V gene: TRBV3-1; CDR3 protein: CASSNSGGAGEQFF
J gene: TRBJ2-1; V gene: TRBV7-2; CDR3 protein: CASSSGHYNEQFF
J gene: TRBJ1-2; V gene: TRBV12-3/TRBV12-4; CDR3 protein: CASSLGGMRHYGYTF
J gene: TRBJ2-7; V gene: TRBV6-1; CDR3 protein: CASKGGEGEQYF
J gene: TRBJ1-1; V gene: TRBV18; CDR3 protein: CASSQGRANTEAFF
J gene: TRBJ2-3; V gene: TRBV15; CDR3 protein: CATSTGVTDTQYF
J gene: TRBJ1-5; V gene: TRBV6-2/TRBV6-3; CDR3 protein: CASSYGSHQPQHF
J gene: TRBJ2-7; V gene: TRBV11-2; CDR3 protein: CASSLDPSSYEQYF
J gene: TRBJ2-2; V gene: TRBV6-1; CDR3 protein: CASSPGETTGELFF
J gene: TRBJ1-2; V gene: TRBV3-1; CDR3 protein: CASSSTPQGAYGYTF
J gene: TRBJ1-1; V gene: TRBV14; CDR3 protein: CASSHRRNTEAFF
J gene: TRBJ2-7; V gene: TRBV7-9; CDR3 protein: CASSLNSPDNRLAGEQYF
J gene: TRBJ1-6; V gene: TRBV5-1; CDR3 protein: CASSLEGNYNSPLHF
J gene: TRBJ2-5; V gene: TRBV27; CDR3 protein: CASSPLTSGGGETQYF
J gene: TRBJ1-6; V gene: TRBV12-3/TRBV12-4; CDR3 protein: CASSLGTGYNSPLHF
J gene: TRBJ2-3; V gene: TRBV28; CDR3 protein: CASSFAAGARDTQYF
J gene: TRBJ2-6; V gene: TRBV9; CDR3 protein: CASSVAGGGSRFGANVLTF
J gene: TRBJ2-6; V gene: TRBV15; CDR3 protein: CATSREPPRATGGANVLTF
J gene: TRBJ2-3; V gene: TRBV5-1; CDR3 protein: CASSLRGSTDTQYF
J gene: TRBJ1-1; V gene: TRBV5-6; CDR3 protein: CASSPRRRNTEAFF
J gene: TRBJ1-5; V gene: TRBV18; CDR3 protein: CASSPGRDSSNQPQHF
J gene: TRBJ2-3; V gene: TRBV29-1; CDR3 protein: CSVGRKVDTQYF